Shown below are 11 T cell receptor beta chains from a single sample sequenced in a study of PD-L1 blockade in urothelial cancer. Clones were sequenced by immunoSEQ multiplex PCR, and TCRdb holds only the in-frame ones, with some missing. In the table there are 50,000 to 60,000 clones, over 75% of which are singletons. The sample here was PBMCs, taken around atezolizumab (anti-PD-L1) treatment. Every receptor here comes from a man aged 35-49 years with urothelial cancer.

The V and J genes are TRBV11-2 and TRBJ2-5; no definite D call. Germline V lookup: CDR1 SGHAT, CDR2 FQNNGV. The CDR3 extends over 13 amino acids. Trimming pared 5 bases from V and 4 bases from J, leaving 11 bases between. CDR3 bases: TGTGCCAGCAGCCCAGGTTTTGTAGAGACCCAGTACTTC. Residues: CASSPGFVETQYF. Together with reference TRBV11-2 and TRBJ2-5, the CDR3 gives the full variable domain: EAGVAQSPRYKIIEKRQSVAFWCNPISGHATLYWYQQILGQGPKLLIQFQNNGVVDDSQLPKDRFSAERLKGVDSTLKIQPAKLEDSAVYLCASSPGFVETQYFGPGTRLLVL.

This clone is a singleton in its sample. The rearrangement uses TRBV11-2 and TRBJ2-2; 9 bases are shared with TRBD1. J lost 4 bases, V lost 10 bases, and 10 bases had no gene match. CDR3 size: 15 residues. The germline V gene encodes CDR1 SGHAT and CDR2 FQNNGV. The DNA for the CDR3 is TGTGCCACCGGCTTAGGACAGGGGACCACCGGGGAGCTGTTTTTT. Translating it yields CATGLGQGTTGELFF.

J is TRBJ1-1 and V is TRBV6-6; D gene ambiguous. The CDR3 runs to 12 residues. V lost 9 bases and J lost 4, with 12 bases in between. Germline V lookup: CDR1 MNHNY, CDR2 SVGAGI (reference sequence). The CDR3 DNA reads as TGTGCCAGTCCCGGGGTGAGCACTGAAGCTTTCTTT. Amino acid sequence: CASPGVSTEAFF.

CDR3 in amino acids: CASSPRRRVTDTGELFF. The CDR3 nucleotides read TGTGCCAGCTCACCACGCCGCCGGGTTACGGACACCGGGGAGCTGTTTTTT. The chain couples TRBV18 to TRBJ2-2; D not certain. This CDR3 contains 17 residues. Trimming pared 1 base from V and 3 bases from J, leaving 15 bases between. The germline gives CDR1 KGHSH, CDR2 LQKENI.

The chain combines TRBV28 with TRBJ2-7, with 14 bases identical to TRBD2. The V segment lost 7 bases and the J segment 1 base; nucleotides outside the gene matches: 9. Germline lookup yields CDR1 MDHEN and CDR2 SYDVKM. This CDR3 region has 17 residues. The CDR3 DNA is TGTGCCAGCACGCGACTAGCGGGAGGGCCTGGGTCCTACGAGCAGTACTTC. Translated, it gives CASTRLAGGPGSYEQYF.

For the CDR3, the DNA is TGCGCCAGCAGCTTGGAAGTAGCGGGAGGAAACCGGGGTGAGCAGTTCTTC. Translation: CASSLEVAGGNRGEQFF. The chain combines TRBV5-1 with TRBJ2-1; 10 bases match TRBD2. The ends lost 0 bases at V and 9 bases at J; junction bases unmatched: 12. Germline lookup yields CDR1 SGHRS and CDR2 YFSETQ. The CDR3 consists of 17 residues.

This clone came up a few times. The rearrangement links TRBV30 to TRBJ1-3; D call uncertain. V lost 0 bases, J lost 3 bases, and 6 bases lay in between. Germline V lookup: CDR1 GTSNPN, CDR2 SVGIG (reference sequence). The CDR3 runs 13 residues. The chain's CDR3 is CAWSVTGGNTIYF. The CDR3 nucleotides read TGTGCCTGGAGTGTGACGGGTGGAAACACCATATATTTT.

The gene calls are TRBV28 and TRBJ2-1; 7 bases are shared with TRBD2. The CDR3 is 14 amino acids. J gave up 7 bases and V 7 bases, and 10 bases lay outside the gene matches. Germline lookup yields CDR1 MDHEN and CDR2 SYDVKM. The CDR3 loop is CASTRRGSTNEQFF. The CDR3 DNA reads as TGTGCCAGCACCCGACGCGGGAGTACGAATGAGCAGTTCTTC.

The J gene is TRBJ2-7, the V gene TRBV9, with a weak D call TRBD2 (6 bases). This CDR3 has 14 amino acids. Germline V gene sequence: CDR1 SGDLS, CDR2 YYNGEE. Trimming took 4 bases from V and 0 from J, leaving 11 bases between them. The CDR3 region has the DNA TGTGCCAGCAGCCGCCTAGCGTTCTCCTACGAGCAGTACTTC. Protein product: CASSRLAFSYEQYF.

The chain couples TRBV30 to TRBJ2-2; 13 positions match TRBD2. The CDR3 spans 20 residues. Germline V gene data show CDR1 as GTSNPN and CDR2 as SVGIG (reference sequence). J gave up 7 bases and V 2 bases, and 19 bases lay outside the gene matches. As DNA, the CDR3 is TGTGCCTGGAGTCGAGGATTATGGACTAGCGGGAGCCAATCAGACGGGGAGCTGTTTTTT. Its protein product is CAWSRGLWTSGSQSDGELFF.

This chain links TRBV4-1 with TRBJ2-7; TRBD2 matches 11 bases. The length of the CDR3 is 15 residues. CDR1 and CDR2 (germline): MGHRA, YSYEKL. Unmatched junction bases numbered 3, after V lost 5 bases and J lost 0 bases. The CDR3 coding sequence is TGCGCCAGCAGCACGACTAGCGGGGCCTCCTACGAGCAGTACTTC. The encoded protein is CASSTTSGASYEQYF.